One sample yielded the 23 T cell receptor beta chains listed below, sequenced in a study of cytomegalovirus exposure and HLA in healthy donors. Primers: 60 Vbeta forward and 13 Jbeta reverse. Sequencing used immunoSEQ multiplex PCR; TCRdb keeps in-frame clones, though not all of them. Here the sample spans around 97,000 clones, around two thirds being singletons. Sample: PBMCs. These receptors were obtained from a woman in her fifties or sixties in good health and CMV-seronegative.

The V and J genes are TRBV30 and TRBJ1-6; D unresolved. The CDR3 runs to 14 residues. Looked up from germline, CDR1 is GTSNPN and CDR2 is SVGIG (reference sequence). With 0 bases removed from V and 6 bases from J, the gap between germline ends came to 9 bases. For the CDR3, the DNA is TGTGCCTGGAGTGTGTCGCAGATTAATTCACCCCTCCACTTT. The encoded protein is CAWSVSQINSPLHF.

The rearrangement uses TRBV6-1 and TRBJ2-1, with 14 positions matching TRBD2. Unmatched junction bases numbered 7, after V lost 4 bases and J lost 8 bases. There are 16 residues in the CDR3. Looked up from germline, CDR1 is MNHNS and CDR2 is SASEGT. The CDR3 DNA reads as TGTGCCAGCAGTGCAGTTGGGACTAGCGGGAGCCATGAGCAGTTCTTC. Encoded protein: CASSAVGTSGSHEQFF.

The chain has TRBV19 and TRBJ1-2; TRBD1 agrees at 9 bases. This CDR3 is 14 amino acids long. Germline V gene data show CDR1 as LNHDA and CDR2 as SQIVND (reference sequence). V was pared by 5 bases and J by 4 bases, with 5 bases of the junction left unmatched. The chain's CDR3 is CASSSTGGPYGYTF. CDR3 DNA: TGTGCCAGTAGTTCGACAGGGGGTCCCTATGGCTACACCTTC. The full variable domain, completed using reference TRBV19 and TRBJ1-2, is DGGITQSPKYLFRKEGQNVTLSCEQNLNHDAMYWYRQDPGQGLRLIYYSQIVNDFQKGDIAEGYSVSREKKESFPLTVTSAQKNPTAFYLCASSSTGGPYGYTFGSGTRLTVV.

The chain recombines TRBV11-3 with TRBJ2-5; a possible D gene is TRBD2 (6 bases). The CDR3 length is 13 residues. Trimming pared 5 bases from V and 7 bases from J, leaving 14 bases between. The germline V gene encodes CDR1 SGHNT and CDR2 YENEEA. CDR3 in amino acids: CASSRTLGGTQYF. The CDR3 DNA follows: TGTGCCAGCAGCCGTACGCTCGGGGGGACCCAGTACTTC.

The chain couples TRBV6-1 to TRBJ2-7; 9 bases align to TRBD1. J was trimmed by 0 bases and V by 6 bases; bases with no gene match: 6. Germline V gene lookup returns CDR1 MNHNS and CDR2 SASEGT. The CDR3 spans 15 residues. The CDR3 protein is CASRKDRGSSYEQYF. CDR3 nucleotide sequence: TGTGCCAGCAGGAAGGACAGGGGAAGCTCCTACGAGCAGTACTTC.

The chain links TRBV9 to TRBJ1-5, with D possibly matching TRBD1 (6 bases). Germline CDR1 SGDLS, CDR2 YYNGEE. Trimming shortened V by 0 bases and J by 3 bases, and 13 bases separated the two germline ends. The CDR3 runs to 16 residues. CDR3 in DNA: TGTGCCAGCAGCGTAGCTGCCGACAGGTCCAATCAGCCCCAGCATTTT. Protein: CASSVAADRSNQPQHF. Complete variable domain (other parts from reference TRBV9 and TRBJ1-5): DSGVTQTPKHLITATGQRVTLRCSPRSGDLSVYWYQQSLDQGLQFLIQYYNGEERAKGNILERFSAQQFPDLHSELNLSSLELGDSALYFCASSVAADRSNQPQHFGDGTRLSIL.

This chain joins TRBV29-1 and TRBJ1-1; TRBD1 agrees at 11 bases. The junction had 5 bases not matched to a gene; V was cut back by 4 bases and J by 7 bases. Per germline, CDR1 SQVTM and CDR2 ANQGSEA. CDR3 length: 13 residues. The CDR3, as DNA: TGCAGCGTTGTTGGGGACAGGGGGTTTGAAGCTTTCTTT. Translation gives CSVVGDRGFEAFF.

The rearrangement links TRBV7-2 to TRBJ1-1; TRBD1 matches 7 bases. Germline V gene sequence: CDR1 SGHTA, CDR2 FQGNSA. The CDR3 covers 14 residues. The trim removed 5 bases at V and 6 bases at J, leaving 9 bases unmatched. The chain's CDR3 is CASSPYTDRSEAFF. The CDR3 DNA is TGTGCCAGCAGCCCATATACGGACAGGTCTGAAGCTTTCTTT.

The J gene is TRBJ2-3, the V gene TRBV2, with TRBD2 as a possible D gene (6 bases). Germline V gene data show CDR1 as SNHLY and CDR2 as FYNNEI. V dropped 5 bases and J dropped 2 bases, with 14 bases sitting between them. The CDR3 consists of 15 residues. The CDR3 reads CASSRTGVITDTQYF. Here the CDR3 DNA reads TGTGCCAGCAGTCGCACGGGGGTTATCACAGATACGCAGTATTTT.

The V and J genes are TRBV6-4 and TRBJ2-7, with D possibly matching TRBD2 (6 bases). Germline CDR1 and CDR2: MRHNA and SNTAGT. This CDR3 region has 12 residues. With 6 bases removed from V and 4 bases from J, the gap between germline ends came to 10 bases. Here the CDR3 reads CASRTGGYEQYF. CDR3 in DNA: TGTGCCAGCAGAACCGGAGGGTACGAGCAGTACTTC.

The chain is built from TRBV13 and TRBJ2-3; 9 bases line up with TRBD1. Looked up from germline, CDR1 is PRHDT and CDR2 is FYEKMQ (reference sequence). The CDR3 sequence is 15 residues long. V lost 4 bases, J lost 8 bases, and 10 bases stayed unmatched. CDR3 DNA sequence: TGTGCCAGCAGCTCCACCGGGACAGGGATGGCTACGCAGTATTTT. It encodes CASSSTGTGMATQYF.

The chain uses TRBV6-5 and TRBJ2-7; 7 bases match TRBD2. The CDR3 consists of 15 residues. The germline V gene has CDR1 MNHEY and CDR2 SVGAGI. The ends lost 2 bases at V and 4 bases at J; junction bases unmatched: 8. CDR3 DNA: TGTGCCAGCAGTTACGATTCGAGCGGGACGTACGAGCAGTACTTC. It translates to CASSYDSSGTYEQYF.

This clone occurred once. The chain joins TRBV6-5 to TRBJ2-7, with TRBD1 matching 9 bases. Germline V CDR1 and CDR2: MNHEY, SVGAGI. The CDR3 covers 14 residues. The V and J ends lost 6 bases and 3 bases, in that order; junction bases with no gene match: 6. DNA for the CDR3: TGTGCCAGCAGGCGGGGACAGGGAGGCTACGAGCAGTACTTC. Translation gives CASRRGQGGYEQYF.

The gene calls are TRBV27 and TRBJ2-1; 14 nucleotides agree with TRBD2. The CDR3 sequence is 18 residues long. After removal of 8 bases from V and 5 bases from J, the junction contained 14 bases not matched to a gene. CDR1 and CDR2 from the germline V gene are MNHEY and SMNVEV (reference sequence). The CDR3 nucleotides are TGTGCCAGCGGCCCCGGACTAGCGGGGGGACCGCGCCACAATGAGCAGTTCTTC. Translating gives CASGPGLAGGPRHNEQFF.

The genes are TRBV27 and TRBJ2-7, with TRBD2 as a possible D gene (6 bases). Trimming removed 3 bases at V and 4 bases at J, with 13 bases between. This CDR3 is 14 amino acids long. Germline values: CDR1 MNHEY, CDR2 SMNVEV (reference sequence). The CDR3 sequence: CASSFSGGTYEQYF. The CDR3 nucleotides read TGTGCCAGCAGTTTTAGTGGAGGGACTTACGAGCAGTACTTC.

The CDR3: CASASAQSYNEQFF. CDR3 bases: TGTGCCAGCGCTAGCGCTCAATCCTACAATGAGCAGTTCTTC. The genes are TRBV6-5 and TRBJ2-1; D possibly corresponds to TRBD2 (6 bases). The germline V and J ends were trimmed by 8 bases and 1 base, with 12 bases remaining between them. The CDR3 has 14 amino acids. Germline assignment: CDR1 MNHEY and CDR2 SVGAGI.

The V and J genes are TRBV18 and TRBJ2-7, with D perhaps matching TRBD1 (6 bases). CDR1 and CDR2 (germline): KGHSH, LQKENI. This CDR3 contains 12 residues. The V and J ends lost 5 bases and 6 bases respectively, with 11 bases between them. CDR3: CASSWQGSEQYF. In DNA form, the CDR3 reads TGTGCCAGCTCATGGCAGGGGAGCGAGCAGTACTTC.

This sequence joins TRBV6-5 and TRBJ2-5; D might be TRBD2 (5 bases). The V end was cut by 1 base, the J end by 2 bases, with 8 bases between. Germline loops: CDR1 MNHEY, CDR2 SVGAGI. CDR3 length: 14 amino acids. The CDR3 DNA sequence: TGTGCCAGCAGTTACTGGTCGGGGCAAGAGACCCAGTACTTC. Protein sequence: CASSYWSGQETQYF.

This clone was counted only a few times. The chain couples TRBV19 to TRBJ1-2; D is uncertain. The CDR3 spans 14 residues. Trimming stripped 5 bases from V and 6 bases from J, with 16 bases between. Germline V gene sequence: CDR1 LNHDA, CDR2 SQIVND (reference sequence). The CDR3 here is CASSPGARTDGYTF. The CDR3 DNA is TGTGCCAGTAGTCCTGGAGCGAGAACTGATGGCTACACCTTC.

This chain joins TRBV28 and TRBJ2-5; D is undetermined. The CDR3 loop spans 16 amino acids. Germline loops: CDR1 MDHEN, CDR2 SYDVKM. V lost 2 bases and J lost 0, with 13 bases in between. The CDR3 DNA reads as TGTGCCAGCAGTTTAGGAGCGAGTCTGTACCAAGAGACCCAGTACTTC. Its protein is CASSLGASLYQETQYF.

This sequence joins TRBV13 and TRBJ2-3, with D maybe TRBD2 (7 bases). Germline V gene sequence: CDR1 PRHDT, CDR2 FYEKMQ (reference sequence). V dropped 5 bases and J dropped 3 bases, with 15 bases sitting between them. The CDR3 covers 15 residues. CDR3 nucleotide sequence: TGTGCCAGCAGCGAAGAGGGGGGGCGGACAGATACGCAGTATTTT. Protein sequence: CASSEEGGRTDTQYF.

This chain joins TRBV6-6 and TRBJ2-1, with a possible D match to TRBD2 (6 bases). Germline V gene data show CDR1 as MNHNY and CDR2 as SVGAGI (reference sequence). The CDR3 spans 14 residues. The ends were cut back, 5 bases at V and 7 bases at J, with 15 bases in the middle. CDR3 in DNA: TGTGCCAGCAGTGACCGAGGAGGGTGGAATGAGCAGTTCTTC. This codes for CASSDRGGWNEQFF.

This chain joins TRBV6-5 and TRBJ2-3, with unresolved D. The CDR3 runs to 13 residues. Germline V lookup: CDR1 MNHEY, CDR2 SVGAGI. V was pared by 5 bases and J by 1 base, with 7 bases between. The CDR3 coding sequence is TGTGCCAGCAGTGTTACGGGCACAGATACGCAGTATTTT. Protein: CASSVTGTDTQYF.